This T cell receptor beta chain was identified during a study of cytomegalovirus exposure and HLA in healthy donors. Findings of the study overall: The classifier was said to identify cytomegalovirus status with high specificity and sensitivity.

Germline lookup yields CDR1 SQVTM and CDR2 ANQGSEA. The CDR3 is made up of 12 amino acids. V was shortened by 5 bases and J by 12 bases, with 19 bases between the two germline ends. Concerning this clone itself: Its matching antigen is unknown.

This PCR relied on a set of 60 Vbeta primers and 13 Jbeta primers. The assay was immunoSEQ multiplex PCR, and TCRdb's table has in-frame clones only and misses some. The sample has over 200,000 clones; approximately 70% are singletons. The chain has TRBV29-1 and TRBJ1-1; D not certain. This TCR was recovered from a man aged 40-49 years in good health and CMV-seropositive. Sequenced: PBMCs. Here the CDR3 reads CSVYGLSGISFF. The CDR3 DNA follows: TGCAGCGTTTATGGACTATCCGGCATTTCTTTCTTT.